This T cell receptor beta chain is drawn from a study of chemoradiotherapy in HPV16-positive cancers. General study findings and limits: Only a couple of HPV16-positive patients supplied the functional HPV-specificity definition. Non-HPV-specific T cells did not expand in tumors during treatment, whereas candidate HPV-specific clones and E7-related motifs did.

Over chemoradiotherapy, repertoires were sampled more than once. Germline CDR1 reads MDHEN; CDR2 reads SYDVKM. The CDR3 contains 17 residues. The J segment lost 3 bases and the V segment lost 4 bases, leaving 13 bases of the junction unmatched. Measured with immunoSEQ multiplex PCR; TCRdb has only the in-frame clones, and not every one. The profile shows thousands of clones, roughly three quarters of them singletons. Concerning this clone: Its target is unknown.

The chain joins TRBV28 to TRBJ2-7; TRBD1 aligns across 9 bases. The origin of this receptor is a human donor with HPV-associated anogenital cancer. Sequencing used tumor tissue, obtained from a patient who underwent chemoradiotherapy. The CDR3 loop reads CASSSGSGTGTLYEQYF. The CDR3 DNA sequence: TGTGCCAGCAGTTCCGGGTCCGGGACAGGGACACTCTACGAGCAGTACTTC.